One sample yielded the 30 T cell receptor beta chains listed below, sequenced in a study of shared clonotypes between healthy human individuals. Only CD45RO-negative cells positively selected for CCR7 counted as naive CD8 cells, so terminally differentiated effector memory CD45RA+ cells were excluded. The protocol was immunoSEQ multiplex PCR, while the TCRdb copy is restricted to in-frame clones and leaves out a portion. The data contain approximately 840,000 clones, around 96% of them singletons. Input material: naive CD8+ T cells sorted from blood. The source of these receptors is a man aged 25 to 45 in good health.

About this clone itself: Different DNA sequences within this sample yield the same CDR3. The rearrangement uses TRBV11-2 and TRBJ2-3; D unresolved. The CDR3 sequence is 15 residues long. V lost 5 bases and J lost 1, with 13 bases in between. Germline V gene sequence: CDR1 SGHAT, CDR2 FQNNGV. The CDR3 spells CASSRGRAGTDTQYF. CDR3 DNA: TGTGCCAGCAGCCGAGGTCGGGCTGGCACAGATACGCAGTATTTT. Full variable domain (outside the CDR3, taken from reference TRBV11-2 and TRBJ2-3): EAGVAQSPRYKIIEKRQSVAFWCNPISGHATLYWYQQILGQGPKLLIQFQNNGVVDDSQLPKDRFSAERLKGVDSTLKIQPAKLEDSAVYLCASSRGRAGTDTQYFGPGTRLTVL.

The chain uses TRBV25-1 and TRBJ2-7, with D unresolved. V was trimmed by 1 base and J by 2 bases, leaving 6 bases between them. CDR3 length: 13 amino acids. Germline CDR1 and CDR2: MGHDK and SYGVNS. The CDR3 spells CASSEFRTYEQYF. CDR3 DNA: TGTGCCAGCAGTGAATTCCGGACCTACGAGCAGTACTTC.

In DNA form, the CDR3 reads TGTGCCACCAGCAGAGATCTTAGCGGGAGTTACGAGCAGTACTTC. Encoded protein: CATSRDLSGSYEQYF. The rearrangement uses TRBV15 and TRBJ2-7; 9 nucleotides line up with TRBD2. The ends lost 0 bases at V and 4 bases at J; junction bases unmatched: 4. The CDR3 contains 15 residues. Germline CDR1 and CDR2: LNHNV and YYDKDF (reference sequence).

The chain is built from TRBV10-1 and TRBJ1-1; 7 bases agree with TRBD1. In germline, CDR1 is WNHNN, CDR2 SYGVQD (reference sequence). This CDR3 region has 14 residues. With 5 bases clipped from V and 3 bases from J, the junction kept 6 bases outside the gene matches. This CDR3 is CASSTGTDDTEAFF. For the CDR3, the DNA is TGCGCCAGCAGTACCGGGACAGATGACACTGAAGCTTTCTTT.

The gene calls are TRBV12-5 and TRBJ1-2, with D unresolved. Germline V gene data show CDR1 as LGHNT and CDR2 as FRNRAP. CDR3 length: 16 residues. Trimming removed 1 base from V and 0 bases from J, with 12 bases in between. The CDR3 DNA follows: TGTGCTAGTGGTTTGGAGGATCAGGCAACTAACTATGGCTACACCTTC. Protein: CASGLEDQATNYGYTF.

The V gene is TRBV4-1, the J gene TRBJ2-5; D is possibly TRBD1 (5 bases). Germline V gene sequence: CDR1 MGHRA, CDR2 YSYEKL. This CDR3 is built from 16 residues. Trimming shortened V by 4 bases and J by 3 bases, and 18 bases separated the two germline ends. CDR3 bases: TGCGCCAGCAGCCCTGCAGCAGGGCCCCCAGAAGAGACCCAGTACTTC. Translation gives CASSPAAGPPEETQYF.

The chain uses TRBV29-1 and TRBJ2-1; 9 bases agree with TRBD2. V lost 4 bases to trimming and J lost 7 bases; unmatched junction nucleotides: 11. This CDR3 comprises 15 residues. CDR1 is SQVTM and CDR2 is ANQGSEA in the germline V gene. The DNA of the CDR3 is TGCAGCGTTGGACTGACTAGCGGTACATTTAATGAGCAGTTCTTC. Amino acid sequence: CSVGLTSGTFNEQFF.

The chain couples TRBV6-6 to TRBJ2-1; a possible D gene is TRBD2 (6 bases). The CDR3 sequence is 13 residues long. V lost 2 bases, J lost 4 bases, and 6 bases lay in between. Germline V gene sequence: CDR1 MNHNY, CDR2 SVGAGI (reference sequence). For the CDR3, the DNA is TGTGCCAGCAGTTACGGGACTTACAATGAGCAGTTCTTC. It specifies CASSYGTYNEQFF.

J is TRBJ2-1 and V is TRBV7-2, with D perhaps assigned TRBD1 or TRBD2 (5 bases each). The CDR3 runs to 12 residues. Germline CDR1 reads SGHTA; CDR2 reads FQGNSA. Trimming pared 1 base from V and 8 bases from J, leaving 6 bases between. CDR3 residues: CASSLVGDEQFF. Here the CDR3 DNA reads TGTGCCAGCAGCTTAGTGGGGGATGAGCAGTTCTTC.

Remarks on this clone: The same CDR3 arises from other DNA sequences in this sample as well. The J gene is TRBJ2-2, the V gene TRBV7-6, with TRBD1 as a possible D gene (6 bases). Trimming shortened V by 5 bases and J by 0 bases, and 10 bases separated the two germline ends. Germline CDR1 SGHVS, CDR2 FNYEAQ. This CDR3 has 15 amino acids. For the CDR3, the DNA is TGTGCCAGCAGCCTAGGACAGCCGAACACCGGGGAGCTGTTTTTT. Residues: CASSLGQPNTGELFF. Supplemented by reference TRBV7-6 and TRBJ2-2, the full variable domain reads GAGVSQSPRYKVTKRGQDVALRCDPISGHVSLYWYRQALGQGPEFLTYFNYEAQQDKSGLPNDRFSAERPEGSISTLTIQRTEQRDSAMYRCASSLGQPNTGELFFGEGSRLTVL.

The rearrangement joins TRBV5-4 to TRBJ2-1; D is uncertain. Germline CDR1 reads SGHNT; CDR2 reads YYREEE (reference sequence). With 0 bases removed from V and 4 bases from J, the gap between germline ends came to 11 bases. The CDR3 extends over 15 amino acids. CDR3 sequence: CASSLASLGYNEQFF. CDR3 DNA sequence: TGTGCCAGCAGCTTGGCCAGCTTGGGTTACAATGAGCAGTTCTTC.

The V call is TRBV11-2, the J call TRBJ2-7; D remains unclear. Deletions cut 2 bases from V and 1 base from J, with 9 bases between. The CDR3 loop spans 14 amino acids. CDR1 and CDR2 (germline): SGHAT, FQNNGV. CDR3 DNA sequence: TGTGCCAGCAGCTTAACCCCAGTTTCCTACGAGCAGTACTTC. This gives the protein CASSLTPVSYEQYF.

The chain couples TRBV19 to TRBJ1-1; no definite D call. The CDR3 extends over 13 amino acids. Deletions cut 5 bases from V and 1 base from J, with 8 bases between. Germline values: CDR1 LNHDA, CDR2 SQIVND (reference sequence). The CDR3 region has the DNA TGTGCCAGTAGTCTAGGGAAGAACACTGAAGCTTTCTTT. It yields the protein CASSLGKNTEAFF.

This chain uses TRBV10-1 with TRBJ1-3; D not certain. V was trimmed by 3 bases and J by 0 bases, leaving 9 bases between them. Looked up from germline, CDR1 is WNHNN and CDR2 is SYGVQD (reference sequence). The CDR3 has 15 amino acids. The CDR3: CASSETTDSGNTIYF. CDR3 DNA sequence: TGCGCCAGCAGTGAAACAACAGACTCTGGAAACACCATATATTTT.

J is TRBJ2-1 and V is TRBV9; TRBD2 agrees at 13 bases. V lost 1 base to trimming and J lost 7 bases; unmatched junction nucleotides: 5. This CDR3 spans 16 amino acids. Germline V gene sequence: CDR1 SGDLS, CDR2 YYNGEE. CDR3 bases: TGTGCCAGCAGCGTATTTCGGACTAGCGGGAGAAATGAGCAGTTCTTC. Protein: CASSVFRTSGRNEQFF. Based on the CDR3 plus reference TRBV9 and TRBJ2-1, the full variable domain is DSGVTQTPKHLITATGQRVTLRCSPRSGDLSVYWYQQSLDQGLQFLIQYYNGEERAKGNILERFSAQQFPDLHSELNLSSLELGDSALYFCASSVFRTSGRNEQFFGPGTRLTVL.

The rearrangement uses TRBV27 and TRBJ2-1; 12 bases match TRBD2. Germline CDR1 is MNHEY and CDR2 is SMNVEV (reference sequence). J lost 10 bases, V lost 3 bases, and 13 bases had no gene match. The CDR3 runs 17 residues. The CDR3 reads CASSLPLLAGGSREQFF. In DNA form, the CDR3 reads TGTGCCAGCAGTTTGCCACTACTAGCGGGAGGAAGCAGGGAGCAGTTCTTC.

The V gene is TRBV10-3, the J gene TRBJ2-1, with TRBD1 as a possible D gene (5 bases). Germline CDR1 is ENHRY and CDR2 is SYGVKD. V was shortened by 6 bases and J by 4 bases, with 7 bases between the two germline ends. The CDR3 sequence is 12 residues long. The CDR3 nucleotides are TGTGCCATCAGGACAGAGTACAATGAGCAGTTCTTC. It translates to CAIRTEYNEQFF.

V gene TRBV6-5 combines with J gene TRBJ2-5, with 8 positions matching TRBD2. CDR3 length equals 15 residues. CDR1 is MNHEY and CDR2 is SVGAGI in the germline V gene. J was trimmed by 5 bases and V by 5 bases; bases with no gene match: 10. This chain's CDR3 is CASSPSGLARETQYF. In nucleotides, the CDR3 is TGTGCCAGCAGTCCGTCCGGACTAGCCCGGGAGACCCAGTACTTC.

This sequence joins TRBV11-2 and TRBJ1-1; 10 nucleotides agree with TRBD1. V was clipped by 7 bases and J by 3 bases; unmatched bases: 8. The length of the CDR3 is 15 residues. Germline assignment: CDR1 SGHAT and CDR2 FQNNGV. The CDR3 DNA reads TGTGCCAGCAACCCGGGACAGGGGTCGGACACTGAAGCTTTCTTT. This gives the protein CASNPGQGSDTEAFF.

The chain carries TRBV7-9 and TRBJ1-5, with 7 bases matching TRBD1. The ends lost 3 bases at V and 0 bases at J; junction bases unmatched: 5. Per germline, CDR1 SEHNR and CDR2 FQNEAQ (reference sequence). CDR3 length: 16 amino acids. CDR3 residues: CASSFHGQVSNQPQHF. The CDR3 coding sequence is TGTGCCAGCAGCTTTCATGGACAGGTTAGCAATCAGCCCCAGCATTTT.

The chain links TRBV27 to TRBJ1-2; 9 bases are shared with TRBD1. V shed 4 bases and J 0 bases; nucleotides not matched to a gene: 3. From germline, CDR1 is MNHEY and CDR2 SMNVEV (reference sequence). The CDR3 is 15 residues long. The CDR3 DNA follows: TGTGCCAGCAGTTGGGGACAGGGAACTAACTATGGCTACACCTTC. This sequence encodes CASSWGQGTNYGYTF.

Note on this clone: Mismatch with germline at one junction end may stem from a read error. The CDR3: CASSQERDLAGERIF. The CDR3 DNA is TGCGCCAGCAGCCAAGAGAGGGACCTAGCGGGAGAAAGGATCTTC. This sequence joins TRBV4-1 and TRBJ2-1; 10 bases are a match to TRBD2. CDR3 length: 15 amino acids. Germline-derived CDR1 and CDR2 are MGHRA and YSYEKL.

This sequence joins TRBV27 and TRBJ2-1; the match to TRBD2 covers 8 bases. Germline V gene lookup returns CDR1 MNHEY and CDR2 SMNVEV (reference sequence). V was clipped by 8 bases and J by 5 bases; unmatched bases: 8. This CDR3 is 14 amino acids long. The CDR3 region has the DNA TGTGCCAGCGGAAGACTAGCGCCCGACAATGAGCAGTTCTTC. Translation: CASGRLAPDNEQFF.

The chain joins TRBV11-2 to TRBJ2-3; D could derive from TRBD1 or TRBD2 (5 bases each). V was pared by 3 bases and J by 2 bases, with 12 bases between. The CDR3 totals 15 residues. In germline, CDR1 is SGHAT, CDR2 FQNNGV. The chain's CDR3 is CASSFSWGNTDTQYF. CDR3 DNA sequence: TGTGCCAGCAGCTTTTCATGGGGGAACACAGATACGCAGTATTTT.

The V gene is TRBV29-1, the J gene TRBJ2-7, with D possibly being TRBD1 (6 bases). V was pared by 7 bases and J by 0 bases, with 13 bases between. Germline lookup yields CDR1 SQVTM and CDR2 ANQGSEA. The CDR3 length is 13 residues. DNA for the CDR3: TGCAGCGCCGTGGGGGCAAACTCCTACGAGCAGTACTTC. It encodes CSAVGANSYEQYF.

The J gene is TRBJ2-1, the V gene TRBV7-2; 8 bases are shared with TRBD2. This CDR3 spans 15 amino acids. CDR1 is SGHTA and CDR2 is FQGNSA in the germline V gene. Germline trimming cut 5 bases from V and 6 bases from J; bases unmatched to any gene: 9. CDR3 sequence: CASSHLAGISNEQFF. As DNA, the CDR3 is TGTGCCAGCAGCCACCTAGCGGGTATTTCCAATGAGCAGTTCTTC. The whole variable domain, filled in from reference TRBV7-2 and TRBJ2-1, reads GAGVSQSPSNKVTEKGKDVELRCDPISGHTALYWYRQSLGQGLEFLIYFQGNSAPDKSGLPSDRFSAERTGGSVSTLTIQRTQQEDSAVYLCASSHLAGISNEQFFGPGTRLTVL.

V gene TRBV7-8 combines with J gene TRBJ2-7; maybe TRBD2 (6 bases). The CDR3 loop spans 15 amino acids. The V end was cut by 4 bases, the J end by 5 bases, with 18 bases between. Germline CDR1 SGHVS, CDR2 FQNEAQ. CDR3 nucleotides: TGTGCCAGCAGCTCCTCCGCGGGGCAGGTCCACGAGCAGTACTTC. It is translated as CASSSSAGQVHEQYF.

The chain is built from TRBV11-2 and TRBJ1-2, with D possibly TRBD1 on 6 matching bases. Trimming took 0 bases from V and 3 from J, leaving 11 bases between them. The germline CDR1 and CDR2 sequences are SGHAT and FQNNGV. This CDR3 is built from 15 residues. This CDR3 reads CASSLEPAGDYGYTF. CDR3 DNA sequence: TGTGCCAGCAGCTTAGAGCCAGCAGGGGACTATGGCTACACCTTC.

The rearrangement uses TRBV21-1 and TRBJ2-3; TRBD1 is the table's D call and was not checked against the DNA. TRBV21-1 is described as a pseudogene. The CDR3 runs to 17 residues. The CDR3 sequence: CASSKAPSPTDTDTQYF. The CDR3 coding sequence is TGTGCCAGCAGCAAAGCCCCATCGCCGACAGACACAGATACGCAGTATTTT.

This chain's CDR3 is CASSQGAGVSYEQYF. CDR3 nucleotide sequence: TGCGCCAGCAGCCAAGGAGCGGGAGTTTCCTACGAGCAGTACTTC. V gene TRBV4-1 combines with J gene TRBJ2-7; 8 bases match TRBD2. The CDR3 extends over 15 amino acids. Germline V lookup: CDR1 MGHRA, CDR2 YSYEKL. V shed 1 base, J shed 1 base, and the junction held 3 bases outside the gene matches.